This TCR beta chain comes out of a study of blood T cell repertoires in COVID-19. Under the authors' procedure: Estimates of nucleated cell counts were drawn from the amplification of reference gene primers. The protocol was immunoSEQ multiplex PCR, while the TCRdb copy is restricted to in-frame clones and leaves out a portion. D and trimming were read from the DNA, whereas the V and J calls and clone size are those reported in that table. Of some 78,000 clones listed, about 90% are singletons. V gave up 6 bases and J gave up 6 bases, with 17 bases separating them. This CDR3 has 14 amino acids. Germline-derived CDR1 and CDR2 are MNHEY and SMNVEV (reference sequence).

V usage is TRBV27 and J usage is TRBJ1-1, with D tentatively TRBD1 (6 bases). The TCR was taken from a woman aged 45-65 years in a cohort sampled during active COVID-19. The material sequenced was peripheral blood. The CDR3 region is CASSRDTTSAEAFF. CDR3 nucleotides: TGTGCCAGCAGCCGGGACACTACTTCTGCTGAAGCTTTCTTT.